These 7 T cell receptor beta chains share one sample of origin, sequenced in a study of cytomegalovirus exposure and HLA in healthy donors. The study ran its PCR with 60 Vbeta and 13 Jbeta primers. TCRdb keeps only in-frame clones here, not all; method: immunoSEQ multiplex PCR. Of about 150,000 clones listed, 75% to 90% are singletons. Sequenced sample: PBMCs. Source of these receptors: a boy aged 2 to 9 in good health and CMV-seronegative.

The V call is TRBV28, the J call TRBJ2-3; 12 bases match TRBD2. This CDR3 comprises 15 residues. Germline CDR1 and CDR2: MDHEN and SYDVKM. V shed 7 bases, J shed 4 bases, and the junction held 6 bases outside the gene matches. The CDR3 DNA reads as TGTGCCAGCAACGAACTAGCGGGAGGAGCAGATACGCAGTATTTT. It translates to CASNELAGGADTQYF. Looking up the rest from reference TRBV28 and TRBJ2-3 gives the full variable domain: DVKVTQSSRYLVKRTGEKVFLECVQDMDHENMFWYRQDPGLGLRLIYFSYDVKMKEKGDIPEGYSVSREKKERFSLILESASTNQTSMYLCASNELAGGADTQYFGPGTRLTVL.

The chain carries TRBV2 and TRBJ1-1, with D perhaps TRBD1 (5 bases). CDR3 size: 13 residues. V lost 6 bases and J lost 2, with 10 bases in between. CDR1 is SNHLY and CDR2 is FYNNEI in the germline V gene. The CDR3 nucleotides are TGTGCCAGCAGACAGGAAAAAAACACTGAAGCTTTCTTT. Translation gives CASRQEKNTEAFF.

The CDR3, as DNA: TGCGCCAGCAGCCCCGACAGGGTTTCGAACACTGAAGCTTTCTTT. Its translation: CASSPDRVSNTEAFF. This chain links TRBV5-1 with TRBJ1-1; 7 bases line up with TRBD1. This CDR3 has 15 residues. Germline V lookup: CDR1 SGHRS, CDR2 YFSETQ. With V trimmed by 4 bases and J by 1 base, 7 bases remained unmatched.

This chain connects TRBV30 to TRBJ1-1; 8 nucleotides match TRBD1. This CDR3 comprises 14 residues. Germline CDR1 and CDR2: GTSNPN and SVGIG (reference sequence). Trimming cost V 0 bases and J 11 bases; bases outside gene matches: 11. The CDR3 loop reads CAWSVAHSRGPAFF. In nucleotides, the CDR3 is TGTGCCTGGAGTGTAGCGCATAGCAGGGGGCCGGCTTTCTTT. Complete variable domain (other parts from reference TRBV30 and TRBJ1-1): SQTIHQWPATLVQPVGSPLSLECTVEGTSNPNLYWYRQAAGRGLQLLFYSVGIGQISSEVPQNLSASRPQDRQFILSSKKLLLSDSGFYLCAWSVAHSRGPAFFGQGTRLTVV.

The sample holds one count of this clone. This chain connects TRBV2 to TRBJ1-4, with 9 bases fitting TRBD1. The CDR3 has 15 amino acids. CDR1 is SNHLY, CDR2 FYNNEI, per germline. V shed 2 bases, J shed 6 bases, and the junction held 4 bases outside the gene matches. CDR3 DNA sequence: TGTGCCAGCAGTGAAACAGGGGGCTCTTATGAAAAACTGTTTTTT. Residues: CASSETGGSYEKLFF.

The rearrangement uses TRBV28 and TRBJ2-1; the D is unclear. Germline assignment: CDR1 MDHEN and CDR2 SYDVKM. The V gene lost 8 bases and the J gene lost 0 bases, with 11 bases spanning the gap. The CDR3 totals 14 residues. Here the CDR3 reads CASGQKDSYNEQFF. The CDR3 bases are TGTGCCAGCGGCCAGAAAGACTCCTACAATGAGCAGTTCTTC. Filled out from reference TRBV28 and TRBJ2-1, the complete variable domain reads DVKVTQSSRYLVKRTGEKVFLECVQDMDHENMFWYRQDPGLGLRLIYFSYDVKMKEKGDIPEGYSVSREKKERFSLILESASTNQTSMYLCASGQKDSYNEQFFGPGTRLTVL.

The rearrangement links TRBV4-1 to TRBJ1-1, with TRBD1 as a possible D gene (5 bases). This CDR3 region has 16 residues. The V end lost 0 bases, the J end lost 10 bases, and 21 bases lay between the germline ends. The germline gives CDR1 MGHRA, CDR2 YSYEKL. Written as DNA, the CDR3 is TGCGCCAGCAGCCAAGATCGGACACCAGGGCCGGCTGGAGCTTTCTTT. It codes for CASSQDRTPGPAGAFF.